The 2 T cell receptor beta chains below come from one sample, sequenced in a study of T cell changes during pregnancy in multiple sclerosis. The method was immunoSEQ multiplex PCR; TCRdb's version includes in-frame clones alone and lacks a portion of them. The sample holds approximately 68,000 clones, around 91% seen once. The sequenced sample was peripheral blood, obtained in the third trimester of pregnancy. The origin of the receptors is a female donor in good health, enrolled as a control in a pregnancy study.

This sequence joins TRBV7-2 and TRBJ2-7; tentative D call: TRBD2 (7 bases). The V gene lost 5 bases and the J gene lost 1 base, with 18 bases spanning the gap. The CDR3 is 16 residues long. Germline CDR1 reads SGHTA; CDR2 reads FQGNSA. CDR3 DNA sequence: TGTGCCAGCAGCGGGGGGGGGCCCTCGGGTTCCTACGAGCAGTACTTC. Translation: CASSGGGPSGSYEQYF. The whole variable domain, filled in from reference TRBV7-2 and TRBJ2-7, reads GAGVSQSPSNKVTEKGKDVELRCDPISGHTALYWYRQSLGQGLEFLIYFQGNSAPDKSGLPSDRFSAERTGGSVSTLTIQRTQQEDSAVYLCASSGGGPSGSYEQYFGPGTRLTVT.

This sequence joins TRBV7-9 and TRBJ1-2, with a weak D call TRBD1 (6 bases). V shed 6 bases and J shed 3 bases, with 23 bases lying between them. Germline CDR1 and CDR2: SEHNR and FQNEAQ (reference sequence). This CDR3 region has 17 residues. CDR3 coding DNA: TGTGCCAGCAGTTCCAGTATAAGGCAGGGGCTATACTATGGCTACACCTTC. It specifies CASSSSIRQGLYYGYTF.